This T cell receptor beta chain appears in the sequencing data of a study of shared clonotypes between healthy human individuals (dated by TCRdb to about 2020). In the study overall: Two women and a few men aged 18 to 49 years were included in the cohort. The study deeply sequenced blood TCR repertoires of 5 or 6 healthy adults to estimate repertoire size and the extent of clonotype sharing between individuals. To increase sequencing depth and limit assay-specific biases, different laboratories used diverse techniques to prepare libraries and sequence TCR repertoires. For each donor, three plates each were used for CD4 naive and CD4 memory, two plates were used for CD8 naive, and one plate was used for CD8 memory. Each donor's leukapheresis produced roughly between roughly 0.9 and 8.9 billion PBMCs.

Using the deep immunoSEQ assay, multiplex PCR amplified TCR CDR3 regions from genomic DNA. For each cell subset, the extracted genomic DNA was distributed evenly across all wells of several immunoSEQ 96-well plates, and each plate served as one replicate. For sorted subsets, 150 to 250 ng genomic DNA, equal to about 30,000 T cell genomes, was loaded into each replicate PCR. The purified libraries were quantified using a Qubit 3.0 fluorometer, sized with a Bioanalyzer 2100, and then quantified again using the KAPA Library Quantification kit. A separate single-read 150-cycle Illumina NextSeq 550 flow cell was used to sequence each immunoSEQ 96-well plate. In the source study's methods: Because only junctional sequences without quality scores were contained in the immunoSEQ output, filtering matching that applied to full-length reads could not be performed. Sequences were annotated with PyIR, a Python wrapper for IgBLAST v1.9, using IMGT germline references to assign V/J genes and CDR3. Reads were removed for weak V/J assignments (E-value above 1e-6), missing CDR3, stop codons, out-of-frame junctions, or ambiguous translated residues. V3J clonotypes were defined as sequences sharing the same inferred V gene, J gene, and CDR3 amino acid sequence. The percentage overlap between two repertoires was calculated by dividing the number of shared unique clonotypes by the size of the smaller repertoire. RTK rarefaction, the Chao1 estimator, and Recon v2.1 estimates of unobserved clonotypes were used to assess repertoire richness. Generation probabilities were computed with OLGA for all TCRbeta clonotypes obtained by the gDNA method from a few donors. The source is immuneACCESS, and TCRdb retained only in-frame sequences with V and J called. Part of the clones is not carried over; for the studies checked, unresolved V genes explain less than half of this, and the remainder is unexplained. That table gives V, J and clone size, and the DNA gave D and trimming. The sample table shows nearly 1 million clones, and 60% to 85% are seen once. Roughly 1.5% of the sample goes to the ten largest clones.

The donors were healthy, HIV-negative adults with no recently reported acute infections or vaccinations. All donors were Caucasian adults living in Nashville, Tennessee, USA. CD4+ T cells were enriched by magnetic negative selection; naive cells were then positively selected on CD45RA, and the negative fraction formed the memory subset. After blood collection by leukapheresis, PBMCs were isolated using Ficoll-Histopaque density gradient centrifugation and then cryopreserved in the vapor phase of liquid nitrogen. Purity and quantity of every magnetically sorted T cell population were checked by analytical flow cytometry. Each sorted fraction had its genomic DNA isolated and then quantified by UV absorbance on a Nanodrop 2000c. What the study reported, not specific to this receptor: Incomplete sequencing was indicated by rarefaction of sorted-subset datasets, despite the large sequencing depth. Sharing across several donors was observed for around 5% of naive CD4, 3.5% of naive CD8, about 2.5% of memory CD4, and about 0.4% of memory CD8 clonotypes. The genetic and exposure-history diversity represented was limited by the small number of donors. Estimated clonotype richness was generally larger for naive than for memory subsets. Pairwise subsampling led to the expectation that sequencing depth would affect the degree of clonotype sharing among donors. Sampling was restricted to blood, and TCR repertoires in tissue are likely to differ from TCR repertoires in blood. Clonotypes shared by all four sorted-subset donors showed higher generation probabilities than non-shared clonotypes.

V was cut back by 4 bases and J by 1 base, leaving a gap of 11 bases between them. The CDR3 goes from the cysteine to the phenylalanine over 14 residues. Of all the DNA, just the CDR3 is kept, 42 bases in frame from base 1. The CDR1 and CDR2 encoded by the germline V gene are LGHNA and YNFKEQ. This clone was found once. Its binding antigen is unknown. It has no much larger one-base neighbor in the sample; base qualities were not kept. This clonotype was obtained from a man aged 18 to 29 in good health. The V and J genes are TRBV4-2 and TRBJ2-7; TRBD2 is a weak D gene call, 6 bases matching. The material sequenced was memory CD4+ T cells sorted from blood. Read against the paper, the sample's cell subset or site label means: CD45RA-negative fraction. The CDR3 reads as follows: CASSLPGLSYEQYF. The DNA sequence is as follows: TGTGCCAGCAGCCTCCCGGGACTTTCCTACGAGCAGTACTTC.